Listed below are T cell receptor beta chains from one sample, sequenced in a study of blood T cells in healthy people across ages. TCRdb analysed the 5' RACE reads with MiXCR anew, one entry per CDR3 protein. The sample has some 1.1 million distinct CDR3 sequences; roughly two fifths are singletons. The sample taken for sequencing was blood. The receptors here all came from a man aged 18 to 30 in good health. CDR3s include the opening cysteine and the closing phenylalanine or tryptophan. The D gene is left open where the match is weak. Clone size appears in some rows only: once, few, many, or a class for an expanded clone.

v_call: TRBV5-1; d_call: .; j_call: TRBJ2-1; clone_size: .; cdr3_aa: CASSPDVYNEQFF; cdr3_nt: TGCGCCAGCAGCCCGGACGTATACAATGAGCAGTTCTTC
v_call: TRBV12-3/TRBV12-4; d_call: .; j_call: TRBJ1-1; clone_size: few; cdr3_aa: CASSLTSNTEAFF; cdr3_nt: TGTGCCAGCAGTTTAACTTCGAACACTGAAGCTTTCTTT
v_call: TRBV20-1; d_call: TRBD2; j_call: TRBJ2-3; clone_size: .; cdr3_aa: CSARILAGAKTDTQYF; cdr3_nt: TGCAGTGCTAGAATACTAGCGGGGGCGAAGACAGATACGCAGTATTTT
v_call: TRBV6-2/TRBV6-3; d_call: .; j_call: TRBJ1-2; clone_size: .; cdr3_aa: CASSYATGLNYGYTF; cdr3_nt: TGTGCCAGCAGTTACGCGACAGGCCTTAACTATGGCTACACCTTC
v_call: TRBV5-1; d_call: .; j_call: TRBJ1-3; clone_size: .; cdr3_aa: CASSLRGNRAGNTIYF; cdr3_nt: TGCGCCAGCAGCTTGAGAGGCAACAGGGCTGGAAACACCATATATTTT
v_call: TRBV6-2/TRBV6-3; d_call: .; j_call: TRBJ2-3; clone_size: few; cdr3_aa: CASSYGGQVELDTQYF; cdr3_nt: TGTGCCAGCAGTTATGGGGGCCAGGTAGAGCTTGATACGCAGTATTTT
v_call: TRBV14; d_call: .; j_call: TRBJ1-6; clone_size: .; cdr3_aa: CASSQKGRANSPLHF; cdr3_nt: TGTGCCAGCAGCCAAAAGGGACGGGCTAATTCACCCCTCCACTTT
v_call: TRBV4-3; d_call: .; j_call: TRBJ2-2; clone_size: .; cdr3_aa: CASTLIYQSRGSADTGELFF; cdr3_nt: TGCGCCAGCACCCTCATCTATCAAAGTAGAGGTAGCGCGGACACCGGGGAGCTGTTTTTT
v_call: TRBV14; d_call: .; j_call: TRBJ2-1; clone_size: few; cdr3_aa: CASSMNNEQFF; cdr3_nt: TGTGCCAGCAGCATGAACAATGAGCAGTTCTTC
v_call: TRBV13; d_call: TRBD1; j_call: TRBJ1-6; clone_size: .; cdr3_aa: CASSRGTGGISPLHF; cdr3_nt: TGTGCCAGCAGCCGAGGGACAGGGGGGATTTCACCCCTCCACTTT
v_call: TRBV6-5; d_call: .; j_call: TRBJ1-1; clone_size: .; cdr3_aa: CASRETARGTEAFF; cdr3_nt: TGTGCCAGCAGAGAGACAGCCCGGGGCACTGAAGCTTTCTTT
v_call: TRBV12-3/TRBV12-4; d_call: .; j_call: TRBJ1-3; clone_size: .; cdr3_aa: CASSFFDSGIYF; cdr3_nt: TGTGCCAGCAGTTTCTTCGACAGTGGCATATATTTT
v_call: TRBV7-2; d_call: .; j_call: TRBJ1-1; clone_size: .; cdr3_aa: CASSLVDCEAFF; cdr3_nt: TGTGCCAGCAGCTTAGTGGATTGTGAAGCTTTCTTT
v_call: TRBV4-2; d_call: .; j_call: TRBJ2-1; clone_size: few; cdr3_aa: CASSQEERGTLYNEQFF; cdr3_nt: TGTGCCAGCAGCCAAGAGGAACGGGGGACCCTCTACAATGAGCAGTTCTTC
v_call: TRBV9; d_call: .; j_call: TRBJ1-1; clone_size: .; cdr3_aa: CASSAGGRGTEAFF; cdr3_nt: TGTGCCAGCAGCGCGGGGGGCAGGGGCACTGAAGCTTTCTTT
v_call: TRBV12-3/TRBV12-4; d_call: .; j_call: TRBJ1-4; clone_size: few; cdr3_aa: CASSPLGDGNEKLFF; cdr3_nt: TGTGCCAGCAGCCCTCTGGGGGATGGGAATGAAAAACTGTTTTTT
v_call: TRBV6-6; d_call: TRBD1; j_call: TRBJ1-5; clone_size: .; cdr3_aa: CASSSTGGVDQPQHF; cdr3_nt: TGTGCCAGCAGTTCAACAGGGGGCGTCGATCAGCCCCAGCATTTT
v_call: TRBV4-1; d_call: .; j_call: TRBJ2-7; clone_size: .; cdr3_aa: CASSIRRARRDEQYF; cdr3_nt: TGCGCCAGCTCAATAAGGAGAGCCCGAAGGGATGAGCAGTACTTC
v_call: TRBV12-3/TRBV12-4; d_call: .; j_call: TRBJ2-1; clone_size: many; cdr3_aa: CAGAWGNEQFF; cdr3_nt: TGTGCCGGCGCCTGGGGAAATGAGCAGTTCTTC
v_call: TRBV7-9; d_call: .; j_call: TRBJ1-1; clone_size: .; cdr3_aa: CASTQSSNTEAFF; cdr3_nt: TGTGCCAGCACCCAGTCCAGTAACACTGAAGCTTTCTTT
v_call: TRBV12-3/TRBV12-4; d_call: .; j_call: TRBJ2-6; clone_size: .; cdr3_aa: CASGNAGANVLTF; cdr3_nt: TGTGCCAGCGGTAACGCTGGGGCCAACGTCCTGACTTTC
v_call: TRBV29-1; d_call: TRBD1; j_call: TRBJ1-2; clone_size: few; cdr3_aa: CSVLKGAYGYTF; cdr3_nt: TGCAGCGTCCTAAAGGGGGCCTATGGCTACACCTTC
v_call: TRBV12-3/TRBV12-4; d_call: .; j_call: TRBJ1-4; clone_size: few; cdr3_aa: CASSGNNNEKLFF; cdr3_nt: TGTGCCAGCAGTGGGAATAACAATGAAAAACTGTTTTTT
v_call: TRBV5-5; d_call: .; j_call: TRBJ1-6; clone_size: .; cdr3_aa: CASSLDFSYNSPPHF; cdr3_nt: TGTGCCAGCAGCTTGGACTTCTCCTATAATTCACCCCCCCACTTT
v_call: TRBV7-3; d_call: TRBD1; j_call: TRBJ2-4; clone_size: .; cdr3_aa: CASSFNQGDIQYF; cdr3_nt: TGTGCCAGCAGCTTCAACCAGGGGGACATTCAGTACTTC
v_call: TRBV6-5; d_call: TRBD2; j_call: TRBJ2-7; clone_size: .; cdr3_aa: CASKPRDYNEQYF; cdr3_nt: TGTGCCAGCAAGCCCAGGGACTACAATGAGCAGTACTTC
v_call: TRBV13; d_call: .; j_call: TRBJ1-1; clone_size: few; cdr3_aa: CASSSGGMGTEAFF; cdr3_nt: TGTGCCAGCAGCTCTGGTGGAATGGGGACTGAAGCTTTCTTT
v_call: TRBV7-2; d_call: .; j_call: TRBJ1-2; clone_size: .; cdr3_aa: CASSLVREDSYTF; cdr3_nt: TGTGCCAGCAGCTTAGTCAGGGAGGATAGCTACACCTTC
v_call: TRBV4-2; d_call: TRBD1; j_call: TRBJ1-5; clone_size: few; cdr3_aa: CASSQADRISNQPQHF; cdr3_nt: TGTGCCAGCAGCCAAGCGGACAGGATTAGCAATCAGCCCCAGCATTTT
v_call: TRBV20-1; d_call: TRBD2; j_call: TRBJ2-1; clone_size: .; cdr3_aa: CSARDPSGGKGNEQFF; cdr3_nt: TGCAGTGCTAGAGATCCCAGCGGGGGGAAAGGCAATGAGCAGTTCTTC
v_call: TRBV29-1; d_call: TRBD1; j_call: TRBJ1-1; clone_size: .; cdr3_aa: CSVGTGVSEAFF; cdr3_nt: TGCAGCGTTGGGACAGGGGTCTCTGAAGCTTTCTTT
v_call: TRBV30; d_call: TRBD2; j_call: TRBJ2-5; clone_size: .; cdr3_aa: CAWTSGNQETQYF; cdr3_nt: TGTGCCTGGACTAGCGGCAACCAAGAGACCCAGTACTTC
v_call: TRBV7-9; d_call: .; j_call: TRBJ1-4; clone_size: few; cdr3_aa: CASSTPRRGQLIEKLFF; cdr3_nt: TGTGCCAGCAGCACCCCCCGGCGGGGGCAACTAATTGAAAAACTGTTTTTT
v_call: TRBV25-1; d_call: .; j_call: TRBJ2-7; clone_size: few; cdr3_aa: CASRRSYEQYF; cdr3_nt: TGTGCCAGCCGCCGATCCTACGAGCAGTACTTC
v_call: TRBV7-2; d_call: .; j_call: TRBJ2-1; clone_size: many; cdr3_aa: CASSLRPDRFHEQFF; cdr3_nt: TGTGCCAGCAGCTTAAGACCTGATCGTTTCCATGAGCAGTTCTTC
v_call: TRBV20-1; d_call: TRBD1; j_call: TRBJ1-1; clone_size: .; cdr3_aa: CSARGGQPYNTEAFF; cdr3_nt: TGCAGTGCTAGAGGGGGACAGCCCTATAACACTGAAGCTTTCTTT
v_call: TRBV7-9; d_call: .; j_call: TRBJ2-4; clone_size: .; cdr3_aa: CASSSSQILADLIVKNIQYF; cdr3_nt: TGTGCCAGCAGTTCCAGCCAAATCCTGGCGGACTTGATTGTCAAAAACATTCAGTACTTC